This record covers a single TCR beta chain. The target of this receptor is not known. No qualities accompany the bases; no much larger clone lies one base away. Libraries came from PCR. The sequencer listed for this sample is Illumina HiSeq 4000. The TCR beta-chain CDR3 region of each patient was profiled by high-throughput sequencing. Regarding the original processing steps: The researchers built a classifier to tell apart papillary thyroid cancer patients with distant metastasis, based on CDR3 differences among clinicopathological groups. To measure repertoire diversity the researchers used the Shannon index, while the Morisita-Horn index served to gauge how similar the tumor and blood repertoires were. TCRdb ran its own pipeline on the public reads, namely fastp trimming at Q25 and MiXCR clone calling, and kept in-frame beta chains. Here the V and J calls rest on TCRdb's processing, not on the authors' analysis. For this sample there are some 35,000 clones; approximately 30% appear just once. The ten largest clones capture 7.8% of the sample.

According to the germline V gene, CDR1 reads KGHSH and CDR2 reads LQKENI. V loses 2 bases, J loses 4 bases, and the germline ends lie 11 bases apart. The CDR3 numbers 14 residues from cysteine through phenylalanine. The DNA shown is the 42-base CDR3, in frame from base 1. This entry comes from a study of metastatic and nonmetastatic thyroid tumors (dated by TCRdb to about 2020). Concerning the study at large: For patients with malignant and with benign thyroid disease, the researchers compared repertoires between peripheral blood samples and tumor or nodule tissue samples.

No treatment had been received by any patient before thyroid surgery. The study retrospectively analysed patient clinical samples collected from about 2011 to 2018 using T-cell receptor beta sequencing. Overall study results and their limits: TCR beta diversity was reported as significantly higher in malignant tumors than in benign nodules, in both blood and tumor samples.

The chain joins TRBV18 to TRBJ1-2; the D gene is not confidently resolved. Material: blood. The clonotype comes from a female donor with papillary thyroid cancer or a benign thyroid nodule (not recorded which). Some clones in this sample may be carry-over from other donors' samples. The CDR3 region reads CASSPTAEGYGYTF. The DNA sequence is TGTGCCAGCTCACCAACGGCGGAGGGCTATGGCTACACCTTC.